Presented here are 27 T cell receptor beta chains from one specimen sequenced in a study of blood T cell repertoires in COVID-19. Assay: immunoSEQ multiplex PCR; the TCRdb copy retains only in-frame clones and omits some. The sample yields a few hundred thousand clones, around 90% seen once. The source material was peripheral blood. The receptor set was obtained from a man aged 18 to 29 with active or convalescent COVID-19.

This chain links TRBV19 with TRBJ1-1, with D possibly matching TRBD1 (6 bases). Germline-derived CDR1 and CDR2 are LNHDA and SQIVND (reference sequence). The CDR3 covers 14 residues. V was shortened by 3 bases and J by 2 bases, with 10 bases between the two germline ends. CDR3 loop: CASSILQGNTEAFF. DNA of the CDR3: TGTGCCAGTAGTATCCTACAGGGTAACACTGAAGCTTTCTTT.

The chain joins TRBV7-2 to TRBJ1-5; no reliable D call. Trimming left V 1 base short and J 6 bases short, with 13 bases between. Germline CDR1 and CDR2: SGHTA and FQGNSA. CDR3 length: 15 residues. The CDR3 region has the DNA TGTGCCAGCAGCTTAGGGTCCGGTAGCGGTCAGCCCCAGCATTTT. Amino acids: CASSLGSGSGQPQHF.

This clone turned up a few times. This chain connects TRBV3-1 (or the pseudogene TRBV3-2) to TRBJ2-7; tentative D call: TRBD2 (5 bases). The CDR3 is 14 amino acids. V dropped 4 bases and J dropped 3 bases, with 13 bases sitting between them. The V gene's germline CDR1 is LGHDT and CDR2 YNNKEL (reference sequence). The CDR3 sequence is CASSPLIRGYEQYF. Written as DNA, the CDR3 is TGTGCCAGCAGCCCACTTATTCGGGGCTACGAGCAGTACTTC.

The chain joins TRBV2 to TRBJ2-5; perhaps TRBD2 as D (6 bases). The V end lost 8 bases, the J end lost 2 bases, and 9 bases lay between the germline ends. The CDR3 is 12 amino acids. Germline lookup yields CDR1 SNHLY and CDR2 FYNNEI. CDR3 loop: CASFSGQETQYF. CDR3 sequence (DNA): TGTGCCAGCTTCAGCGGGCAAGAGACCCAGTACTTC.

V is TRBV9 and J is TRBJ2-5; 13 positions match TRBD2. The CDR3 extends over 16 amino acids. In germline, CDR1 is SGDLS, CDR2 YYNGEE. The V and J ends lost 4 bases and 5 bases, in that order; junction bases with no gene match: 8. DNA of the CDR3: TGTGCCAGCAGCCCAGGACTAGCGGGAGTAACGGAGACCCAGTACTTC. Translating it yields CASSPGLAGVTETQYF. Based on the CDR3 plus reference TRBV9 and TRBJ2-5, the full variable domain is DSGVTQTPKHLITATGQRVTLRCSPRSGDLSVYWYQQSLDQGLQFLIQYYNGEERAKGNILERFSAQQFPDLHSELNLSSLELGDSALYFCASSPGLAGVTETQYFGPGTRLLVL.

This clone showed up just once. Within the sample, other DNA sequences also encode this same CDR3. The rearrangement uses TRBV11-2 and TRBJ2-3; TRBD2 matches at 9 bases. CDR3 length: 15 residues. CDR1 and CDR2 from the germline V gene are SGHAT and FQNNGV. J was trimmed by 2 bases and V by 5 bases; bases with no gene match: 5. CDR3 in DNA: TGTGCCAGCAGCCCATTAGCGGGGGCCACAGATACGCAGTATTTT. It encodes CASSPLAGATDTQYF. Full variable domain (outside the CDR3, taken from reference TRBV11-2 and TRBJ2-3): EAGVAQSPRYKIIEKRQSVAFWCNPISGHATLYWYQQILGQGPKLLIQFQNNGVVDDSQLPKDRFSAERLKGVDSTLKIQPAKLEDSAVYLCASSPLAGATDTQYFGPGTRLTVL.

The chain combines TRBV10-2 with TRBJ2-1; TRBD2 matches at 7 bases. The length of the CDR3 is 14 residues. The V and J ends lost 7 bases and 8 bases, in that order; junction bases with no gene match: 11. CDR1 is WSHSY and CDR2 is SAAADI in the germline V gene. CDR3 in DNA: TGCGCCAGCACTCGGGGGGAACAGAGCTATGAGCAGTTCTTC. This encodes CASTRGEQSYEQFF.

J is TRBJ2-5 and V is TRBV6-2 or TRBV6-3; TRBD1 is a possible D gene (6 bases). The germline V and J ends were trimmed by 2 bases and 4 bases, with 11 bases remaining between them. The CDR3 contains 14 residues. Looked up from germline, CDR1 is MNHEY and CDR2 is SVGEGT. The CDR3 is CASSYVGARETQYF. CDR3 in DNA: TGTGCCAGCAGTTACGTGGGGGCGCGAGAGACCCAGTACTTC.

The chain is built from TRBV3-1 (or the pseudogene TRBV3-2) and TRBJ2-3, with TRBD2 matching 9 bases. The junction had 6 bases not matched to a gene; V was cut back by 1 base and J by 4 bases. This CDR3 region has 16 residues. Germline V gene sequence: CDR1 LGHDT, CDR2 YNNKEL (reference sequence). This chain's CDR3 is CASSQALAGFPDTQYF. For the CDR3, the DNA is TGTGCCAGCAGCCAAGCGCTAGCGGGGTTCCCAGATACGCAGTATTTT.

The chain joins TRBV4-1 to TRBJ2-7; 7 positions agree with TRBD2. This CDR3 has 13 residues. Per germline, CDR1 MGHRA and CDR2 YSYEKL. With 0 bases clipped from V and 6 bases from J, the junction kept 2 bases outside the gene matches. The CDR3 bases are TGCGCCAGCAGCCAAGATAGACTAGCCGAGCAGTACTTC. Protein: CASSQDRLAEQYF.

V is TRBV29-1 and J is TRBJ2-1; TRBD1 matches 7 bases. V dropped 2 bases and J dropped 5; count of bases not matched to a gene: 3. Germline CDR1 is SQVTM and CDR2 is ANQGSEA. This CDR3 spans 13 amino acids. In DNA form, the CDR3 reads TGCAGCGTTGAACCGGGACAGAACAATGAGCAGTTCTTC. Encoded protein: CSVEPGQNNEQFF.

The chain couples TRBV19 to TRBJ1-5; no clear D gene. This CDR3 is 16 amino acids long. Per germline, CDR1 LNHDA and CDR2 SQIVND (reference sequence). V was trimmed by 3 bases and J by 1 base, leaving 13 bases between them. CDR3 bases: TGTGCCAGTAGTATCCGCCCTAGTGAGAGCAATCAGCCCCAGCATTTT. Translating it yields CASSIRPSESNQPQHF.

The chain combines TRBV2 with TRBJ1-1; 10 nucleotides match TRBD1. The trim removed 1 base at V and 2 bases at J, leaving 4 bases unmatched. Germline V gives CDR1 SNHLY, CDR2 FYNNEI. The CDR3 runs 16 residues. CDR3 nucleotides: TGTGCCAGCAGTGAAGAATGGACAGGGGGTAACACTGAAGCTTTCTTT. It specifies CASSEEWTGGNTEAFF.

V gene TRBV2 combines with J gene TRBJ1-1; 7 nucleotides match TRBD1. Germline V gives CDR1 SNHLY, CDR2 FYNNEI. CDR3 length equals 13 residues. Trimming removed 6 bases from V and 5 bases from J; junction bases left unmatched: 6. As DNA, the CDR3 is TGTGCCAGCAGCACGACAGGGAGGACTGAAGCTTTCTTT. Its translation: CASSTTGRTEAFF.

The chain has TRBV9 and TRBJ1-6; possibly TRBD1 for D (5 bases). The germline V and J ends were trimmed by 4 bases and 5 bases, with 16 bases remaining between them. CDR1 is SGDLS and CDR2 is YYNGEE in the germline V gene. This CDR3 region has 16 residues. For the CDR3, the DNA is TGTGCCAGCAGCTTGAATCCGACAGTTAATAATTCACCCCTCCACTTT. Translation: CASSLNPTVNNSPLHF.

V and J are TRBV6-5 and TRBJ2-1, with 13 nucleotides matching TRBD2. Germline V gene data show CDR1 as MNHEY and CDR2 as SVGAGI. The CDR3 loop spans 15 amino acids. The J segment lost 8 bases and the V segment lost 7 bases, leaving 8 bases of the junction unmatched. The CDR3 DNA follows: TGTGCCAGCACTCCCGGGACTAGCGGGACGGATGAGCAGTTCTTC. Its protein product is CASTPGTSGTDEQFF.

The chain joins TRBV6-5 to TRBJ1-2, with a weak D call TRBD1 (5 bases). The CDR3 is 13 residues long. From germline, CDR1 is MNHEY and CDR2 SVGAGI. V gave up 2 bases and J gave up 4 bases, with 8 bases separating them. CDR3 in DNA: TGTGCCAGCAGTTACAGCGGGACCTATGGCTACACCTTC. It codes for CASSYSGTYGYTF.

The J gene is TRBJ1-4, the V gene TRBV14; a weak D match, TRBD1 (6 bases). The CDR3 totals 15 residues. V shed 0 bases and J shed 4 bases, with 9 bases lying between them. The germline gives CDR1 SGHDN, CDR2 FVKESK. The CDR3 spells CASSQEDRSNEKLFF. In nucleotides, the CDR3 is TGTGCCAGCAGCCAAGAGGACAGAAGTAATGAAAAACTGTTTTTT.

The chain is built from TRBV7-9 and TRBJ2-5; 7 bases match TRBD1. The ends lost 1 base at V and 5 bases at J; junction bases unmatched: 7. The germline gives CDR1 SEHNR, CDR2 FQNEAQ (reference sequence). The CDR3 sequence is 15 residues long. The CDR3 DNA reads TGTGCCAGCAGCTTAGAGGACAGGTTCGGTGAGACCCAGTACTTC. Amino acid sequence: CASSLEDRFGETQYF.

In this sample, this clone turned up once. The V call is TRBV5-1, the J call TRBJ1-1, with a possible D match to TRBD1 (5 bases). V dropped 0 bases and J dropped 6 bases, with 15 bases sitting between them. The CDR3 covers 15 residues. Germline V gene lookup returns CDR1 SGHRS and CDR2 YFSETQ. The CDR3 loop reads CASSLDRFGVAEAFF. CDR3 sequence (DNA): TGCGCCAGCAGCTTGGACAGGTTTGGGGTGGCTGAAGCTTTCTTT.

The rearrangement links TRBV10-3 to TRBJ2-1; 12 bases are a match to TRBD2. This CDR3 region has 15 residues. The V segment lost 7 bases and the J segment 8 bases; nucleotides outside the gene matches: 9. CDR1 is ENHRY, CDR2 SYGVKD, per germline. CDR3 amino acids: CAINPSGGASDEQFF. The DNA of the CDR3 is TGTGCCATCAACCCTAGCGGGGGGGCCTCAGATGAGCAGTTCTTC.

The chain carries TRBV27 and TRBJ1-5; 11 bases are a match to TRBD1. The germline gives CDR1 MNHEY, CDR2 SMNVEV (reference sequence). The CDR3 totals 15 residues. V trimming: 2 bases; J trimming: 6 bases; junction bases outside the gene matches: 3. CDR3 region: CASSLRTGGFQPQHF. CDR3 in DNA: TGTGCCAGCAGTTTAAGGACAGGGGGCTTTCAGCCCCAGCATTTT.

The CDR3 bases are TGTGCCAGCAGTTCCCCAGGGGGCGCGTTCGAGCAGTACTTC. This gives the protein CASSSPGGAFEQYF. V is TRBV28 and J is TRBJ2-7; TRBD1 agrees at 8 bases. Trimming at V came to 4 bases and at J to 6 bases, leaving 8 bases not matched to a gene. CDR3 length: 14 amino acids. Germline V gene data show CDR1 as MDHEN and CDR2 as SYDVKM.

The J gene is TRBJ1-1, the V gene TRBV19, with D unclear. The length of the CDR3 is 14 residues. Germline CDR1 reads LNHDA; CDR2 reads SQIVND (reference sequence). The V end was cut by 3 bases, the J end by 6 bases, with 14 bases between. The CDR3 region is CASSIRRIHAEAFF. CDR3 DNA: TGTGCCAGTAGTATTAGGCGGATCCACGCTGAAGCTTTCTTT.

This clone has a count of ten or more. The chain is built from TRBV4-3 and TRBJ2-7, with D perhaps matching TRBD2 (7 bases). The CDR3 is 16 residues long. From germline, CDR1 is LGHNA and CDR2 YSLEER. V was trimmed by 5 bases and J by 5 bases, leaving 22 bases between them. The CDR3 DNA follows: TGCGCCAGCAGCGAATGGAAGGGGGGGTCTGGGAACGAGCAGTACTTC. It specifies CASSEWKGGSGNEQYF.

The chain couples TRBV4-2 to TRBJ2-3; 8 bases are shared with TRBD2. Per germline, CDR1 LGHNA and CDR2 YNFKEQ. V trimming: 0 bases; J trimming: 2 bases; junction bases outside the gene matches: 13. CDR3 length equals 19 residues. CDR3 sequence reads: CASSQEPAGAVLLTDTQYF. As DNA, the CDR3 is TGTGCCAGCAGCCAAGAACCAGCGGGGGCCGTATTACTCACAGATACGCAGTATTTT.

The chain carries TRBV3-1 (or the pseudogene TRBV3-2) and TRBJ1-2; TRBD1 might be the D (5 bases). Trimming stripped 4 bases from V and 2 bases from J, with 14 bases between. CDR1 and CDR2 from the germline V gene are LGHDT and YNNKEL (reference sequence). CDR3 size: 15 residues. Here the CDR3 reads CASSLRGSWNYGYTF. The CDR3 DNA follows: TGTGCCAGCAGCCTAAGGGGCAGTTGGAACTATGGCTACACCTTC.